The sequence of this T cell receptor (beta chain) was determined in a study of regulatory T cells in long-lasting Graves disease (dated by TCRdb to about 2021). Background on the whole study: Antithyroid drugs had been taken for less than 3 months by newly diagnosed Graves' disease patients. TCR sequencing covered approximately 13 persistent and around 20 newly diagnosed Graves' disease patients, some 33 samples in total. The study was registered as a clinical trial and conducted in China. This study used TCR sequencing and RNA sequencing of peripheral blood to compare persistent Graves' disease patients against newly diagnosed Graves' disease patients.

This clonotype was counted at least ten times. The clone's antigen remains unknown. Within one base of it there is no much larger clone, and no base qualities were kept. Broader findings and caveats from the paper: Only the TCR beta chain was sequenced and analyzed. Preferential use of TRBV28, TRBJ1-2 and TRBJ2-5 was observed in persistent disease, whereas TRBV20-1 and TRBJ2-1 were favored in newly diagnosed disease. As a limitation, the authors acknowledged that the small sample size may reduce accuracy. Lower TCR Shannon entropy and fewer highly expanded clones were observed in persistent Graves' disease patients than in newly diagnosed patients, which suggested clonal expansion. Peripheral blood alone was examined, since thyroid tissue, which constituted the primary lesion, could not be accessed. More public clonotypes were shared among persistent patients (roughly 2,900) than among newly diagnosed patients (under 1,000).

Receptors were amplified or captured by multiplex PCR. The sample was run on an Illumina HiSeq 4000. TCR beta libraries were built with iRepertoire HTBI primers and Arm-PCR amplification of CDR3 regions. Before sequencing, the PCR products went through gel purification. Turning to the authors' computational methods: Across samples, approximately 68 TRBV and 13 to 15 TRBJ segments were identified and used for gene usage analysis of CDR3 amino acid clonotypes. COPE and FqMerger were used to merge filtered high-quality paired reads into contigs. BLAST was used to align contigs to the IMGT TRBV, TRBD and TRBJ reference genes, and CDR3 was defined following IMGT. Any clonotype with a frequency above 0.1% was classified as a highly expanded clone. Repertoire diversity was measured by Shannon entropy, and V-J evenness by the Gini coefficient. A clonotype found in more than one individual was treated as public. TCRdb reran the public reads through fastp at Q25 and MiXCR, keeping productive beta chains. Rows with a matching CDR3 protein are joined into one entry that keeps the most common DNA and genes. TCRdb's processing, not the study's, gives the V and J calls here. The sample contains 350,000 to 400,000 distinct CDR3 sequences, 15% to 20% of them found a single time. The ten top clones hold 20% of the sample.

What the time point label conveys for this sample: newly diagnosed GD, antithyroid drugs for less than 3 months. For both TCR sequencing and RNA sequencing, RNA was extracted from PBMCs in TRIzol. The diagnosis of Graves' disease was made according to American Thyroid Association guidelines. The patients came from an endocrinology department in Xi'an, China. Each patient gave about 10 milliliters of peripheral blood, collected in an EDTA anticoagulant tube. PBMCs were isolated by Ficoll Paque Plus density gradient separation without further T cell sorting. An Agilent 2100 Bioanalyzer and agarose gel were used to check RNA quality, and a NanoDrop 2000 was used to measure RNA concentration. The V and J ends are trimmed by 1 base and 7 bases, leaving 14 bases between them. Based on the germline V gene (reference sequence), the CDR1 and CDR2 sequences are LGHDT and YNNKEL. The CDR3, cysteine through phenylalanine, is 16 amino acids long. Of the read, only the CDR3 DNA is kept; its 48 bases are in frame from base 1.

This same sample was also taken into another study, of T cells in Graves' hyperthyroidism and ophthalmopathy. The second study, in turn, reports: Graves' hyperthyroidism was defined as stable when no progression to ophthalmopathy occurred over 18 months of follow-up. Hyperthyroidism patients were newly diagnosed, with disease duration under 2 months, and aged 18 to 65 years. Patients with uncontrolled infections, other autoimmune diseases, pregnancy or lactation were excluded. Diagnoses relied on clinical symptoms, serum thyroxine and TRAb, thyroid ultrasound and orbital computed tomography. For the first round of RT-PCR on the TCR CDR3, the HTBI primer set was used together with the Qiagen OneStep RT-PCR kit. Most expanded thyroid clonotypes (frequency above 0.001) were also found in blood, which suggests that blood repertoires may mirror thyroid immune responses. In cross-validation, a model built on a 13 V-J signature told ophthalmopathy apart from stable hyperthyroidism with approximately 91% sensitivity and roughly 81% specificity, and in testing the same model reached 80%/75%. During validation, the model predicted progression to ophthalmopathy a median of about 6.3 months ahead of onset, with around 71% sensitivity and more than 72% specificity. A discovery cohort of roughly 96 patients, about 40 with Graves' ophthalmopathy and approximately 57 with stable Graves' hyperthyroidism, was used to find distinguishing TCR V-J signatures. An independent validation cohort of around 19 hyperthyroidism patients and approximately 15 patients who later progressed to ophthalmopathy tested prospective prediction of ophthalmopathy. The approximately 90 discovery patients were divided at random into training and test sets in a 7:3 ratio. In about 6 Graves' hyperthyroidism patients, the study also compared T-cell repertoires from thyroid tissue with T-cell repertoires from blood. Once sampling was done, hyperthyroidism patients were given methimazole at a starting dose of 30 mg daily, whereas ophthalmopathy patients were given high-dose intravenous methylprednisolone. Libraries were constructed in a second round of multiplex PCR, after which size selection and purification were carried out. Sequencing of the libraries was done on an Illumina HiSeq2000 using paired-end 100 bp reads. Raw data were processed with SOAPnuke, discarding reads with adapters, uncalled bases, mean Phred below 15, or no exact constant-primer or identifier match. COPE v1.2.5 was used to merge the high-quality paired reads, and each unique nucleotide sequence was defined as a clonotype. MiTCR v1.1 was used to align the clonotypes against IMGT TRBV, TRBD and TRBJ reference segments. The analysis included only V-J combinations with a frequency above 0.0001, which together covered 99% to 99.2% of the repertoires. The TCS score was defined as F50 (clonal expansion) divided by E x V (chaos), with BLOSUM62-based TCRdist calculated between CDR3 peptides within each V-J. Welch's t-statistics and random forest reduced roughly 500 V-J features to about 13, which were used in a naive Bayes classifier (R e1071). No statistical method was used to fix the sample size in advance, and group allocation was not hidden from the investigators. According to the paper, TCR Vbeta CDR3 sequencing was carried out on approximately 140 peripheral blood samples, which came from fewer than 50 ophthalmopathy, 75 to 80 hyperthyroidism and roughly 17 progressor patients.

This clonotype was sampled from a woman aged 18-29 years with Graves disease. Donor details come from another sample of the same person, matched by shared clones. The rearrangement combines TRBV3-1 with TRBJ1-6; no D gene is confidently identified. The specimen comprised peripheral blood mononuclear cells (PBMCs), sampled at new diagnosis, from a patient treated with antithyroid drugs. This receptor carries the CDR3 CASSQGTLMGNSPLHF. In nucleotides, the sequence is TGTGCCAGCAGCCAAGGAACTCTTATGGGGAATTCACCCCTCCACTTT.